One sample yielded the 22 T cell receptor beta chains listed below, sequenced in a study of blood T cell repertoires in COVID-19. Data came from immunoSEQ multiplex PCR; TCRdb stores just in-frame clones and leaves some out. The sample includes 150,000 to 200,000 clones, around 87% of them seen just once. Material: peripheral blood. The source is a man aged 50 to 59 with acute or convalescent COVID-19.

The chain couples TRBV10-3 to TRBJ2-7; D is possibly TRBD1 (6 bases). Germline CDR1 is ENHRY and CDR2 is SYGVKD. Trimming shortened V by 4 bases and J by 2 bases, and 9 bases separated the two germline ends. This CDR3 spans 13 amino acids. The CDR3 loop reads CAISGTAAYEQYF. In DNA, the CDR3 is TGTGCCATCAGTGGGACAGCCGCCTACGAGCAGTACTTC.

J is TRBJ1-5 and V is TRBV28; no definite D call. This CDR3 contains 16 residues. Germline lookup yields CDR1 MDHEN and CDR2 SYDVKM. Trimming stripped 1 base from V and 2 bases from J, with 12 bases between. This CDR3 is CASSLFGSFGNQPQHF. In DNA form, the CDR3 reads TGTGCCAGCAGTTTATTCGGGTCATTCGGCAATCAGCCCCAGCATTTT.

The V gene is TRBV13, the J gene TRBJ2-1; 8 bases map to TRBD1. CDR1 is PRHDT, CDR2 FYEKMQ, per germline (reference sequence). The CDR3 covers 19 residues. V lost 9 bases, J lost 0 bases, and 19 bases stayed unmatched. In DNA, the CDR3 is TGTGCCAGTATCGCTGGACAGGGAAGCTTTACACTCTCCTACAATGAGCAGTTCTTC. Encoded protein: CASIAGQGSFTLSYNEQFF.

The chain uses TRBV10-3 and TRBJ1-6; no clear D. The CDR3 is 15 residues long. Germline lookup yields CDR1 ENHRY and CDR2 SYGVKD. Trimming removed 3 bases from V and 7 bases from J, with 13 bases in between. The CDR3 reads CAISDSGSGNSPLHF. The DNA for the CDR3 is TGTGCCATCAGTGACTCTGGGTCAGGCAATTCACCCCTCCACTTT.

This sequence joins TRBV4-3 and TRBJ1-4, with TRBD1 as a possible D gene (5 bases). CDR3 size: 15 residues. V dropped 0 bases and J dropped 8 bases, with 13 bases sitting between them. CDR1 and CDR2 (germline): LGHNA, YSLEER. The CDR3 DNA reads as TGCGCCAGCAGCCAAGAGGGGCAGGTGAGCGAAAAACTGTTTTTT. It encodes CASSQEGQVSEKLFF.

This clone was detected a few times. V usage is TRBV3-1 (or the pseudogene TRBV3-2) and J usage is TRBJ1-6; 7 bases line up with TRBD1. The CDR3 has 16 residues. Germline trimming cut 1 base from V and 5 bases from J; bases unmatched to any gene: 5. Germline V CDR1 and CDR2: LGHDT, YNNKEL (reference sequence). In DNA, the CDR3 is TGTGCCAGCAGCCAAGGACTGACAGGGCATAATTCACCCCTCCACTTT. Residues: CASSQGLTGHNSPLHF.

The chain combines TRBV11-2 with TRBJ1-4; TRBD1 agrees at 7 bases. The germline gives CDR1 SGHAT, CDR2 FQNNGV. Losses at the gene ends were 5 bases for V and 8 bases for J; bases not matched to a gene: 11. This CDR3 has 15 residues. The CDR3 nucleotides read TGTGCCAGCAGCCTCTCGTACAGGGGCTGGGAAAAACTGTTTTTT. It is translated as CASSLSYRGWEKLFF.

The genes are TRBV19 and TRBJ1-5, with D possibly being TRBD1 (6 bases). Germline V gene sequence: CDR1 LNHDA, CDR2 SQIVND (reference sequence). Trimming removed 1 base from V and 4 bases from J, with 11 bases in between. The CDR3 has 15 residues. CDR3 bases: TGTGCCAGTAGTATAGGGGGACACCTAAATCAGCCCCAGCATTTT. Its translation is CASSIGGHLNQPQHF.

This clone was recorded once. The chain links TRBV18 to TRBJ1-2; the match to TRBD1 covers 9 bases. Germline CDR1 is KGHSH and CDR2 is LQKENI. The trim removed 2 bases at V and 6 bases at J, leaving 1 base unmatched. CDR3 length equals 13 residues. This CDR3 reads CASSPNRGHGYTF. The CDR3 DNA is TGTGCCAGCTCACCAAACAGGGGGCATGGCTACACCTTC.

This rearrangement joins TRBV28 to TRBJ1-5, with 8 nucleotides matching TRBD1. The V gene end was trimmed by 4 bases and the J gene end by 2 bases; junction bases not matched to a gene: 4. Germline assignment: CDR1 MDHEN and CDR2 SYDVKM. This CDR3 region has 15 residues. The CDR3 sequence is CASSSIQGGNQPQHF. Written as DNA, the CDR3 is TGTGCCAGCAGTTCTATACAGGGGGGCAATCAGCCCCAGCATTTT.

The chain combines TRBV28 with TRBJ2-3; D is possibly TRBD2 (7 bases). Germline CDR1 is MDHEN and CDR2 is SYDVKM. V shed 7 bases and J shed 4 bases, with 21 bases lying between them. The CDR3 length is 16 residues. Here the CDR3 DNA reads TGTGCCAGCATAATAGGAGGGGGAGGGACGTCAGATACGCAGTATTTT. This codes for CASIIGGGGTSDTQYF.

This clone was detected a few times. The chain combines TRBV4-1 with TRBJ1-3; D remains unclear. This CDR3 contains 12 residues. Trimming pared 8 bases from V and 1 base from J, leaving 6 bases between. The V gene's germline CDR1 is MGHRA and CDR2 YSYEKL. CDR3 bases: TGCGCCAGCGGGCATTCTGGAAACACCATATATTTT. It encodes CASGHSGNTIYF.

V gene TRBV10-3 combines with J gene TRBJ1-4; D ambiguous. Per the germline V gene, CDR1 is ENHRY and CDR2 is SYGVKD. The CDR3 is 14 amino acids. V lost 6 bases and J 5 bases, leaving 13 bases between the germline ends. CDR3 nucleotide sequence: TGTGCCATCAGCGAGGGCTGGCGGAATGAAAAACTGTTTTTT. It encodes CAISEGWRNEKLFF.

This chain joins TRBV5-5 and TRBJ2-1; D unclear. The germline gives CDR1 SGHKS, CDR2 YYEKEE (reference sequence). CDR3 length equals 14 residues. V was clipped by 5 bases and J by 8 bases, with 17 bases between them. CDR3 sequence reads: CASRPIQRTDEQFF. The CDR3 DNA is TGTGCCAGCAGGCCTATTCAGAGAACAGATGAGCAGTTCTTC.

The V call is TRBV7-9, the J call TRBJ2-1, with D maybe TRBD2 (5 bases). Trimming took off 5 bases at V and 6 bases at J, with 20 bases between the two ends. Looked up from germline, CDR1 is SEHNR and CDR2 is FQNEAQ (reference sequence). The CDR3 runs to 16 residues. CDR3 region: CASSAIERFPGNEQFF. The CDR3, as DNA: TGTGCCAGCAGCGCAATCGAGCGGTTTCCGGGCAATGAGCAGTTCTTC.

The chain combines TRBV6-5 with TRBJ2-5, with D maybe TRBD2 (6 bases). V shed 4 bases and J shed 5 bases, with 11 bases lying between them. Looked up from germline, CDR1 is MNHEY and CDR2 is SVGAGI. This CDR3 is built from 13 residues. For the CDR3, the DNA is TGTGCCAGCAGTTTCATCGGAGGGGAGACCCAGTACTTC. Translated: CASSFIGGETQYF.

The chain links TRBV4-1 to TRBJ2-1; weak D call: TRBD2 (6 bases). Trimming cost V 0 bases and J 8 bases, with 14 bases left between them. The germline V gene encodes CDR1 MGHRA and CDR2 YSYEKL. The CDR3 is 15 residues long. DNA of the CDR3: TGCGCCAGCAGCCAAGACAACTGGGAGGTATATGAGCAGTTCTTC. Its protein product is CASSQDNWEVYEQFF.

The rearrangement uses TRBV2 and TRBJ1-5; the match to TRBD1 covers 9 bases. Trimming cost V 6 bases and J 3 bases; bases outside gene matches: 6. CDR1 is SNHLY and CDR2 is FYNNEI in the germline V gene. The CDR3 runs to 15 residues. Here the CDR3 reads CASSWTGEDNQPQHF. For the CDR3, the DNA is TGTGCCAGCAGCTGGACAGGGGAAGACAATCAGCCCCAGCATTTT.

The chain combines TRBV7-2 with TRBJ2-5, with TRBD2 matching over 10 bases. The CDR3 spans 15 residues. Trimming cost V 4 bases and J 2 bases; bases outside gene matches: 4. Germline assignment: CDR1 SGHTA and CDR2 FQGNSA. The CDR3 DNA reads as TGTGCCAGCAGCTCGGGACTAGCGCGGCAAGAGACCCAGTACTTC. It is translated as CASSSGLARQETQYF.

The rearrangement uses TRBV6-1 and TRBJ1-5; 11 bases line up with TRBD1. J lost 4 bases, V lost 4 bases, and 9 bases had no gene match. The CDR3 sequence is 17 residues long. The V gene's germline CDR1 is MNHNS and CDR2 SASEGT. CDR3 residues: CASSATGTGGVNQPQHF. CDR3 sequence (DNA): TGTGCCAGCAGTGCAACGGGGACAGGGGGAGTGAATCAGCCCCAGCATTTT.

V and J are TRBV6-6 and TRBJ1-4; 9 bases are shared with TRBD1. The CDR3 length is 18 residues. Germline assignment: CDR1 MNHNY and CDR2 SVGAGI (reference sequence). V was clipped by 5 bases and J by 6 bases; unmatched bases: 16. CDR3 loop: CASSPTGQGPWVDEKLFF. The CDR3 bases are TGTGCCAGCAGTCCGACGGGACAGGGACCTTGGGTGGATGAAAAACTGTTTTTT.

The count of this clone is one. The rearrangement joins TRBV30 to TRBJ2-5, with 7 bases identical to TRBD2. Germline CDR1 reads GTSNPN; CDR2 reads SVGIG (reference sequence). V shed 5 bases and J 2 bases; nucleotides not matched to a gene: 11. There are 15 residues in the CDR3. The DNA for the CDR3 is TGTGCCTGGGCCCTGGGAGGGACCACTCAAGAGACCCAGTACTTC. Residues: CAWALGGTTQETQYF.